The 19 T cell receptor beta chains reported below all come from one sample, sequenced in a study of blood T cells in healthy people across ages. Using a J-beta primer mix together with a sample-barcoded 5' primer, a second PCR was run for roughly 7 to 12 cycles. From the 5' RACE reads, TCRdb called clonotypes with MiXCR, one entry per CDR3 protein. The table shows some 1.5 million distinct CDR3 sequences, with 28% occurring only once. Sequenced: blood. The receptors shown here come from a woman aged 30 to 39 in good health.

Only a few counts were recorded for this clonotype. The chain recombines TRBV9 with TRBJ2-7; D not resolved. V lost 3 bases and J 6 bases, leaving 22 bases between the germline ends. The CDR3 contains 16 residues. CDR1 and CDR2 from the germline V gene are SGDLS and YYNGEE. CDR3 region: CASSETVERTLGEQYF. CDR3 coding DNA: TGTGCCAGCAGCGAGACGGTTGAAAGGACCCTTGGCGAGCAGTACTTC.

The chain couples TRBV12-3 or TRBV12-4 to TRBJ2-2; D could derive from TRBD1 or TRBD2 (6 bases each). The CDR3 consists of 15 residues. V was cut by 5 bases and J by 5 bases, with 15 bases left in between. CDR3 region: CASSPRGLGTGELFF. The DNA of the CDR3 is TGTGCCAGCAGTCCCCGGGGGCTGGGGACCGGGGAGCTGTTTTTT.

This sequence joins TRBV18 and TRBJ1-5; 10 positions agree with TRBD1. Germline CDR1 KGHSH, CDR2 LQKENI. V lost 2 bases and J lost 5; bases outside the gene matches: 3. This CDR3 is 15 amino acids long. CDR3 in amino acids: CASSPETGGDQPQHF. The CDR3 nucleotides are TGTGCCAGCTCACCAGAGACAGGGGGCGATCAGCCCCAGCATTTT.

J is TRBJ2-1 and V is TRBV20-1; TRBD2 is a possible D gene (5 bases). V was shortened by 1 base and J by 13 bases, with 11 bases between the two germline ends. The CDR3 runs to 11 residues. The germline gives CDR1 DFQATT, CDR2 SNEGSKA (reference sequence). The CDR3 sequence is CSARVRAEQFF. The CDR3 DNA is TGCAGTGCTAGAGTACGAGCGGAACAGTTCTTC.

This clonotype occurred many times. Mismatch with germline at one junction end may stem from a read error. This chain joins TRBV20-1 and TRBJ2-5; tentative D call: TRBD2 (5 bases). Germline CDR1 and CDR2: DFQATT and SNEGSKA (reference sequence). This CDR3 comprises 13 residues. CDR3 sequence reads: CSARPSKGEAQYF. In DNA form, the CDR3 reads TGCAGTGCTAGACCCTCCAAGGGAGAGGCCCAGTACTTC.

J is TRBJ1-2 and V is TRBV28; D is unclear. The CDR3 length is 18 residues. Germline CDR1 is MDHEN and CDR2 is SYDVKM. The germline V and J ends were trimmed by 6 bases and 3 bases, with 26 bases remaining between them. The CDR3 nucleotides read TGTGCCAGCAGATTTTGGATCAACGGGCCCGTCGACCACTATGGCTACACCTTC. Protein product: CASRFWINGPVDHYGYTF.

This clonotype has a handful of counts. The V and J genes are TRBV2 and TRBJ2-4, with 13 nucleotides matching TRBD2. The J call may be incorrect, as the DNA end agrees better with TRBJ2-7. Germline CDR1 and CDR2: SNHLY and FYNNEI. This CDR3 is built from 15 residues. The chain's CDR3 is CASSVGLAGRNEQYF. As DNA, the CDR3 is TGTGCCAGCAGTGTGGGACTAGCGGGGAGAAACGAGCAGTACTTC.

This clonotype was seen a handful of times. The chain employs TRBV28 and TRBJ2-4; D is perhaps TRBD1 or TRBD2 (6 bases each). This CDR3 has 11 amino acids. V was pared by 3 bases and J by 13 bases, with 10 bases between. Per the germline V gene, CDR1 is MDHEN and CDR2 is SYDVKM. CDR3 in DNA: TGTGCCAGCAGTTTCGGGGGCGGGCAGTACTTC. Encoded protein: CASSFGGGQYF. Combining the CDR3 with reference TRBV28 and TRBJ2-4 gives the whole variable domain DVKVTQSSRYLVKRTGEKVFLECVQDMDHENMFWYRQDPGLGLRLIYFSYDVKMKEKGDIPEGYSVSREKKERFSLILESASTNQTSMYLCASSFGGGQYFGAGTRLSVL.

This chain joins TRBV9 and TRBJ1-1, with no clear D. There are 13 residues in the CDR3. Germline V gene data show CDR1 as SGDLS and CDR2 as YYNGEE. The V and J ends lost 0 bases and 3 bases respectively, with 6 bases between them. CDR3: CASSVDGDTEAFF. DNA for the CDR3: TGTGCCAGCAGCGTAGATGGGGACACTGAAGCTTTCTTT.

This chain links TRBV6-1 with TRBJ2-2; D call uncertain. Germline values: CDR1 MNHNS, CDR2 SASEGT. The ends were cut back, 6 bases at V and 3 bases at J, with 11 bases in the middle. This CDR3 has 14 amino acids. The CDR3 sequence is CASRPDTHTGELFF. The CDR3 DNA reads as TGTGCCAGCAGGCCTGACACCCACACCGGGGAGCTGTTTTTT.

To note about this clonotype: Sequence at one end of the junction differs from germline and may be a read error. This chain connects TRBV27 to TRBJ1-1; D perhaps matches TRBD1 (6 bases). Per germline, CDR1 MNHEY and CDR2 SMNVEV (reference sequence). CDR3 length equals 11 residues. Here the CDR3 DNA reads TGTACCAGCCAGAGGGGGACTGAAGCTTTCTTT. Translated: CTSQRGTEAFF.

The chain employs TRBV20-1 and TRBJ1-2; 11 nucleotides agree with TRBD1. Per germline, CDR1 DFQATT and CDR2 SNEGSKA (reference sequence). This CDR3 is built from 15 residues. V lost 3 bases to trimming and J lost 4 bases; unmatched junction nucleotides: 7. For the CDR3, the DNA is TGCAGTGCTAGGGCAGGGACAGGGGGGCTCTATGGCTACACCTTC. As protein: CSARAGTGGLYGYTF.

The J gene is TRBJ1-2, the V gene TRBV28; 8 bases agree with TRBD1. This CDR3 spans 14 amino acids. CDR1 is MDHEN and CDR2 is SYDVKM in the germline V gene. Unmatched junction bases numbered 14, after V lost 10 bases and J lost 7 bases. In DNA form, the CDR3 reads TGTGCCAACACGGGACAGGCGGAAGTTCGTGGCTACACCTTC. Protein sequence: CANTGQAEVRGYTF.

The chain couples TRBV4-3 to TRBJ1-6; D unresolved. This CDR3 is built from 15 residues. Per the germline V gene, CDR1 is LGHNA and CDR2 is YSLEER. V was trimmed by 1 base and J by 7 bases, leaving 11 bases between them. The CDR3 reads CASSQALSSNSPLHF. DNA for the CDR3: TGCGCCAGCAGCCAAGCCCTCAGTTCCAATTCACCCCTCCACTTT.

The chain recombines TRBV12-3 or TRBV12-4 with TRBJ1-2; 7 bases are shared with TRBD1. V shed 5 bases and J 8 bases; nucleotides not matched to a gene: 8. This CDR3 comprises 13 residues. The chain's CDR3 is CASSILGQVGYTF. CDR3 in DNA: TGTGCCAGCAGTATCCTCGGACAGGTCGGCTACACCTTC.

About this clonotype itself: A much bigger clone sits one base away, suggesting this may be a read error. V usage is TRBV10-3 and J usage is TRBJ2-4; D may correspond to TRBD1 or TRBD2 (5 bases each). In germline, CDR1 is ENHRY, CDR2 SYGVKD. V dropped 7 bases and J dropped 13 bases, with 20 bases sitting between them. The CDR3 runs to 13 residues. CDR3 sequence: CAITGDPLREQYF. In nucleotides, the CDR3 is TGTGCCATCACCGGGGACCCCCTCCGAGAGCAGTACTTC.

Only a few counts were recorded for this clonotype. This chain joins TRBV29-1 and TRBJ2-1; perhaps D is TRBD1 or TRBD2 (7 bases each). Germline loops: CDR1 SQVTM, CDR2 ANQGSEA. The CDR3 contains 14 residues. With 3 bases removed from V and 4 bases from J, the gap between germline ends came to 13 bases. CDR3 sequence: CSVDRGGAYNEQFF. The CDR3 nucleotides read TGCAGCGTTGACAGGGGGGGGGCGTACAATGAGCAGTTCTTC.

A few counts support this clonotype. The DNA of the CDR3 is TGTGCCAGCAGTTATTCACAGGTTCTAGGCTCTGGGGCCAACGTCCTGACTTTC. This translates into CASSYSQVLGSGANVLTF. V usage is TRBV6-5 and J usage is TRBJ2-6; maybe TRBD1 (5 bases). This CDR3 has 18 residues. The V gene's germline CDR1 is MNHEY and CDR2 SVGAGI. Trimming took off 3 bases at V and 0 bases at J, with 15 bases between the two ends.

This chain uses TRBV20-1 with TRBJ2-4; the D is unclear. The CDR3 is 12 amino acids. V was trimmed by 5 bases and J by 13 bases, leaving 18 bases between them. Germline V gene data show CDR1 as DFQATT and CDR2 as SNEGSKA (reference sequence). This CDR3 is CSAPAKPNEQYF. CDR3 DNA: TGCAGTGCTCCCGCAAAACCCAATGAGCAGTACTTC.